This T cell receptor beta chain came from a study of cytomegalovirus exposure and HLA in healthy donors. Study conclusions and caveats: It was shown in a later analysis that HLA-associated TCR beta chains were more clonally expanded than other, equally common chains. In a later analysis, a missense DCLRE1C variant was linked to TCR beta V- and J-gene trimming.

Losses at the gene ends were 5 bases for V and 4 bases for J; bases not matched to a gene: 10. Looked up from germline, CDR1 is SGHTA and CDR2 is FQGNSA. The CDR3 covers 16 residues. Primers for the PCR totalled 60 Vbeta and 13 Jbeta. Profiled with immunoSEQ multiplex PCR; TCRdb holds only in-frame clones, not every one. Of approximately 150,000 clones listed, more than 60% are singletons. As for this clone: As yet, its antigen is unknown.

This sequence joins TRBV7-2 and TRBJ2-7, with TRBD2 identical over 11 bases. The source material was PBMCs. The sequence was collected from a man between 35 and 55 years old in good health and CMV-seronegative. The CDR3 DNA sequence: TGTGCCAGCAGCCCAGGCCCTAGCGGGGGGCTTTACGAGCAGTACTTC. Residues: CASSPGPSGGLYEQYF.